The 30 T cell receptor beta chains listed next were all sequenced from one sample in a study of OX40 agonist ivuxolimab in advanced cancers. Libraries were prepared by immunoSEQ multiplex PCR; TCRdb keeps only in-frame clonotypes and omits some of them. Of over 45,000 clones in the sample, 83% were seen once. The specimen comprised CD4+ or CD8+ T cells sorted from blood, sampled in a trial of the OX40 agonist ivuxolimab. The origin of the receptors is an adult with an advanced solid tumor such as melanoma, head and neck, liver or kidney cancer.

V and J are TRBV7-2 and TRBJ1-2; D gene unclear. The CDR3 has 14 residues. The germline V gene encodes CDR1 SGHTA and CDR2 FQGNSA. The V gene lost 1 base and the J gene lost 3 bases, with 9 bases spanning the gap. The CDR3 coding sequence is TGTGCCAGCAGCTTAGGAACCCGGTACTATGGCTACACCTTC. Amino acid sequence: CASSLGTRYYGYTF.

This sequence joins TRBV7-2 and TRBJ2-3; D is unclear. CDR1 SGHTA and CDR2 FQGNSA come from the germline V gene. This CDR3 is built from 13 residues. Trimming removed 5 bases from V and 5 bases from J, with 11 bases in between. The CDR3 nucleotides read TGTGCCAGCAGCGCAGCTAGGGAAGATACGCAGTATTTT. This translates into CASSAAREDTQYF.

The chain uses TRBV6-5 and TRBJ2-3; tentatively, D is TRBD1 (5 bases). CDR3 length: 14 amino acids. V lost 4 bases to trimming and J lost 4 bases, with 12 bases between them. CDR1 is MNHEY and CDR2 is SVGAGI in the germline V gene. The chain's CDR3 is CASSSPRGPDTQYF. In DNA form, the CDR3 reads TGTGCCAGCAGTTCGCCTAGGGGCCCAGATACGCAGTATTTT.

In the case of this clone: The same CDR3 arises from other DNA sequences in this sample as well. The rearrangement links TRBV5-1 to TRBJ2-3, with 16 nucleotides matching TRBD2. CDR1 and CDR2 from the germline V gene are SGHRS and YFSETQ. This CDR3 spans 16 amino acids. The trim removed 4 bases at V and 3 bases at J, leaving 2 bases unmatched. CDR3 protein: CASSGTSGGATDTQYF. CDR3 nucleotide sequence: TGCGCCAGCAGCGGGACTAGCGGGGGGGCAACAGATACGCAGTATTTT.

This sequence joins TRBV5-1 and TRBJ1-2, with 8 bases fitting TRBD1. Germline CDR1 and CDR2: SGHRS and YFSETQ. This CDR3 spans 15 amino acids. Trimming cost V 4 bases and J 5 bases; bases outside gene matches: 10. CDR3 sequence reads: CASSARDRSFYGYTF. For the CDR3, the DNA is TGCGCCAGCAGCGCCCGGGACAGGAGTTTTTATGGCTACACCTTC.

The DNA of the CDR3 is TGTGCCAATGGAGGAGATACGCAGTATTTT. Translation: CANGGDTQYF. The V and J genes are TRBV19 and TRBJ2-3; D is possibly TRBD2 (5 bases). The CDR3 extends over 10 amino acids. V was cut by 10 bases and J by 5 bases, with 7 bases left in between. CDR1 and CDR2 from the germline V gene are LNHDA and SQIVND (reference sequence).

This sequence joins TRBV2 and TRBJ2-7; 11 nucleotides align to TRBD1. V was pared by 7 bases and J by 6 bases, with 11 bases of the junction left unmatched. CDR3 length equals 15 residues. The germline V gene encodes CDR1 SNHLY and CDR2 FYNNEI. The CDR3 region is CASKPRTGGAGEQYF. As DNA, the CDR3 is TGTGCCAGCAAGCCTAGGACAGGGGGCGCCGGCGAGCAGTACTTC.

The genes are TRBV7-2 and TRBJ2-3; D remains unclear. This CDR3 is 15 amino acids long. The V end lost 4 bases, the J end lost 0 bases, and 11 bases lay between the germline ends. Germline loops: CDR1 SGHTA, CDR2 FQGNSA. The CDR3 nucleotides read TGTGCCAGCAGCTATGGCGGACGAAGCACAGATACGCAGTATTTT. Amino acids: CASSYGGRSTDTQYF.

V usage is TRBV9 and J usage is TRBJ1-2; 10 nucleotides align to TRBD1. The CDR3 runs to 15 residues. J gave up 4 bases and V 0 bases, and 3 bases lay outside the gene matches. Germline CDR1 SGDLS, CDR2 YYNGEE. CDR3 sequence: CASSVVGTGVYGYTF. For the CDR3, the DNA is TGTGCCAGCAGCGTAGTAGGGACAGGGGTCTATGGCTACACCTTC.

This clone was counted a few times. The V gene is TRBV13, the J gene TRBJ2-2; D is possibly TRBD1 or TRBD2 (5 bases each). From germline, CDR1 is PRHDT and CDR2 FYEKMQ (reference sequence). This CDR3 is 14 amino acids long. V lost 10 bases and J 0 bases, leaving 12 bases between the germline ends. In DNA form, the CDR3 reads TGTGCCACGTCGAGGGGCCCGAACACCGGGGAGCTGTTTTTT. It translates to CATSRGPNTGELFF.

There are a few counts of this clone. The chain employs TRBV7-3 and TRBJ2-7; D tentatively fits TRBD1 or TRBD2 (5 bases each). The CDR3 is made up of 15 amino acids. Between the trimmed V and J ends, which lost 5 bases and 7 bases, there was a span of 21 bases. Germline lookup yields CDR1 SGHTA and CDR2 FQGTGA. CDR3 residues: CASSPMGPRKLEQYF. CDR3 DNA sequence: TGTGCCAGCAGCCCAATGGGACCGCGAAAGTTGGAGCAGTACTTC.

A few counts support this clone. The chain recombines TRBV9 with TRBJ2-5, with 7 positions matching TRBD2. The V segment lost 0 bases and the J segment 0 bases; nucleotides outside the gene matches: 2. The germline V gene has CDR1 SGDLS and CDR2 YYNGEE. This CDR3 comprises 15 residues. The CDR3 region has the DNA TGTGCCAGCAGCGTAGCTGGGAGGGACCAAGAGACCCAGTACTTC. It encodes CASSVAGRDQETQYF.

This chain links TRBV7-9 with TRBJ1-2, with 7 bases matching TRBD1. Per the germline V gene, CDR1 is SEHNR and CDR2 is FQNEAQ (reference sequence). This CDR3 spans 16 amino acids. Trimming took 4 bases from V and 2 from J; bases not matched to a gene: 10. In nucleotides, the CDR3 is TGTGCCAGCAGCTCCCCCCCCACAGGGGCCAACTATGGCTACACCTTC. Its translation is CASSSPPTGANYGYTF.

The chain uses TRBV7-2 and TRBJ1-2; TRBD1 matches 8 bases. CDR1 is SGHTA and CDR2 is FQGNSA in the germline V gene. The CDR3 is 16 residues long. V lost 0 bases to trimming and J lost 3 bases; unmatched junction nucleotides: 6. CDR3 in amino acids: CASSLAWQGADYGYTF. CDR3 sequence (DNA): TGTGCCAGCAGCTTAGCCTGGCAGGGGGCCGACTATGGCTACACCTTC. Looking up the rest from reference TRBV7-2 and TRBJ1-2 gives the full variable domain: GAGVSQSPSNKVTEKGKDVELRCDPISGHTALYWYRQSLGQGLEFLIYFQGNSAPDKSGLPSDRFSAERTGGSVSTLTIQRTQQEDSAVYLCASSLAWQGADYGYTFGSGTRLTVV.

This chain joins TRBV7-9 and TRBJ2-7, with D maybe TRBD2 (5 bases). Trimming took 5 bases from V and 4 from J, leaving 9 bases between them. Germline-derived CDR1 and CDR2 are SEHNR and FQNEAQ (reference sequence). The CDR3 spans 12 residues. CDR3 DNA sequence: TGTGCCAGCAGCGTCAGCGGTTACGAGCAGTACTTC. Amino acids: CASSVSGYEQYF. Complete variable domain (other parts from reference TRBV7-9 and TRBJ2-7): DTGVSQNPRHKITKRGQNVTFRCDPISEHNRLYWYRQTLGQGPEFLTYFQNEAQLEKSRLLSDRFSAERPKGSFSTLEIQRTEQGDSAMYLCASSVSGYEQYFGPGTRLTVT.

The genes are TRBV18 and TRBJ2-1; D gene uncertain. The ends were cut back, 6 bases at V and 5 bases at J, with 14 bases in the middle. CDR1 is KGHSH and CDR2 is LQKENI in the germline V gene. This CDR3 is 14 amino acids long. The CDR3 loop reads CASSSSSANNEQFF. The CDR3 nucleotides read TGTGCCAGCTCCTCGAGTTCGGCAAACAATGAGCAGTTCTTC.

V usage is TRBV2 and J usage is TRBJ1-5, with a tentative D call TRBD1 (6 bases). The germline V and J ends were trimmed by 4 bases and 5 bases, with 9 bases remaining between them. Germline CDR1 and CDR2: SNHLY and FYNNEI. CDR3 size: 13 residues. In nucleotides, the CDR3 is TGTGCCAGCAGTGTCTACAGGGATCAGCCCCAGCATTTT. Encoded protein: CASSVYRDQPQHF. The whole variable domain, remainder taken from reference TRBV2 and TRBJ1-5, is EPEVTQTPSHQVTQMGQEVILRCVPISNHLYFYWYRQILGQKVEFLVSFYNNEISEKSEIFDDQFSVERPDGSNFTLKIRSTKLEDSAMYFCASSVYRDQPQHFGDGTRLSIL.

The chain employs TRBV5-5 and TRBJ2-1, with 7 bases matching TRBD2. With 0 bases clipped from V and 4 bases from J, the junction kept 16 bases outside the gene matches. CDR3 size: 19 residues. The germline V gene has CDR1 SGHKS and CDR2 YYEKEE (reference sequence). The CDR3, as DNA: TGTGCCAGCAGCTTGGTGGCGGCGGGGGACCCTACAATTTACAATGAGCAGTTCTTC. This translates into CASSLVAAGDPTIYNEQFF.

The rearrangement joins TRBV10-3 to TRBJ2-7; D is tentatively TRBD1 or TRBD2 (5 bases each). Germline lookup yields CDR1 ENHRY and CDR2 SYGVKD. V was shortened by 4 bases and J by 7 bases, with 20 bases between the two germline ends. The CDR3 has 15 residues. The CDR3 coding sequence is TGTGCCATCAGTGGTCAACCCGGGGCCTGGGGGGAGCAGTACTTC. This sequence encodes CAISGQPGAWGEQYF.

V and J are TRBV27 and TRBJ2-3, with TRBD1 as a possible D gene (5 bases). CDR1 is MNHEY and CDR2 is SMNVEV in the germline V gene (reference sequence). This CDR3 spans 18 amino acids. Trimming pared 3 bases from V and 2 bases from J, leaving 21 bases between. CDR3 DNA sequence: TGTGCCAGCAGTTTGTTCCGGGCAGGGCGCCCGAACACAGATACGCAGTATTTT. Translating gives CASSLFRAGRPNTDTQYF.

The rearrangement uses TRBV10-3 and TRBJ2-7, with 8 bases aligning to TRBD1. J was trimmed by 4 bases and V by 6 bases; bases with no gene match: 8. Germline V CDR1 and CDR2: ENHRY, SYGVKD. This CDR3 has 14 residues. The CDR3: CAIRAGTGDYEQYF. DNA for the CDR3: TGTGCCATCAGGGCCGGGACAGGAGATTACGAGCAGTACTTC.

The rearrangement uses TRBV6-5 and TRBJ1-2, with TRBD1 matching over 7 bases. The CDR3 length is 15 residues. Trimming removed 6 bases from V and 3 bases from J; junction bases left unmatched: 10. Germline lookup yields CDR1 MNHEY and CDR2 SVGAGI. The CDR3 coding sequence is TGTGCCAGCAGGCCGGACAGGCTCGTCGACTATGGCTACACCTTC. Translated, it gives CASRPDRLVDYGYTF.

This sequence joins TRBV18 and TRBJ1-1; weak D call: TRBD1 (5 bases). Germline assignment: CDR1 KGHSH and CDR2 LQKENI. The CDR3 loop spans 14 amino acids. V was shortened by 6 bases and J by 2 bases, with 13 bases between the two germline ends. The DNA for the CDR3 is TGTGCCAGCTCTTACGGACGGGGCAACACTGAAGCTTTCTTT. Its translation: CASSYGRGNTEAFF. The full variable domain, rest sourced from reference TRBV18 and TRBJ1-1, is NAGVMQNPRHLVRRRGQEARLRCSPMKGHSHVYWYRQLPEEGLKFMVYLQKENIIDESGMPKERFSAEFPKEGPSILRIQQVVRGDSAAYFCASSYGRGNTEAFFGQGTRLTVV.

The gene calls are TRBV29-1 and TRBJ1-2; 8 positions match TRBD1. The CDR3 totals 13 residues. The ends lost 5 bases at V and 4 bases at J; junction bases unmatched: 6. Germline CDR1 SQVTM, CDR2 ANQGSEA. CDR3 nucleotides: TGCAGCGTTCTAGCCGGGACAGGCTATGGCTACACCTTC. Residues: CSVLAGTGYGYTF.

The chain is built from TRBV7-2 and TRBJ2-7, with D hard to call. Germline lookup yields CDR1 SGHTA and CDR2 FQGNSA. The V gene lost 5 bases and the J gene lost 0 bases, with 11 bases spanning the gap. This CDR3 region has 14 residues. The CDR3: CASSPGSTSYEQYF. The CDR3, as DNA: TGTGCCAGCAGCCCCGGCTCCACCTCCTACGAGCAGTACTTC.

In its sample, this clone was seen a few times. This chain connects TRBV7-3 to TRBJ2-1; D call uncertain. The CDR3 has 14 residues. V gave up 2 bases and J gave up 5 bases, with 10 bases separating them. The germline V gene has CDR1 SGHTA and CDR2 FQGTGA. The CDR3 DNA reads as TGTGCCAGCAGCTTAGGTGGGGTCCACAATGAGCAGTTCTTC. Translating it yields CASSLGGVHNEQFF. The full variable domain, rest sourced from reference TRBV7-3 and TRBJ2-1, is GAGVSQTPSNKVTEKGKYVELRCDPISGHTALYWYRQSLGQGPEFLIYFQGTGAADDSGLPNDRFFAVRPEGSVSTLKIQRTERGDSAVYLCASSLGGVHNEQFFGPGTRLTVL.

The rearrangement links TRBV7-2 to TRBJ2-2; no definite D call. The CDR3 extends over 15 amino acids. The germline V gene has CDR1 SGHTA and CDR2 FQGNSA. Trimming took off 3 bases at V and 4 bases at J, with 12 bases between the two ends. The chain's CDR3 is CASSLDREPTGELFF. The CDR3 coding sequence is TGTGCCAGCAGCTTGGATAGGGAACCCACCGGGGAGCTGTTTTTT.

The V call is TRBV6-4, the J call TRBJ1-5; D possibly corresponds to TRBD1 (5 bases). The V and J ends lost 2 bases and 2 bases respectively, with 13 bases between them. The CDR3 has 16 amino acids. Germline V CDR1 and CDR2: MRHNA, SNTAGT. The CDR3 DNA reads TGTGCCAGCAGTGACGGGGCCGTTAGGCGCAATCAGCCCCAGCATTTT. Translation: CASSDGAVRRNQPQHF.

This sequence joins TRBV14 and TRBJ1-4; the D gene is possibly TRBD1 (5 bases). Looked up from germline, CDR1 is SGHDN and CDR2 is FVKESK. The CDR3 extends over 13 amino acids. CDR3 bases: TGTGCGAACCAGGGATCCCCCCCCGAAAAACTGTTTTTT. Encoded protein: CANQGSPPEKLFF.

This chain connects TRBV7-2 to TRBJ2-5; D is unclear. Germline V gene lookup returns CDR1 SGHTA and CDR2 FQGNSA. V dropped 4 bases and J dropped 7 bases, with 16 bases sitting between them. The CDR3 runs to 14 residues. CDR3 protein: CASSSPVVQWTQYF. CDR3 DNA sequence: TGTGCCAGCAGCTCACCCGTGGTCCAGTGGACCCAGTACTTC. The full variable domain, with the rest looked up from reference TRBV7-2 and TRBJ2-5, is GAGVSQSPSNKVTEKGKDVELRCDPISGHTALYWYRQSLGQGLEFLIYFQGNSAPDKSGLPSDRFSAERTGGSVSTLTIQRTQQEDSAVYLCASSSPVVQWTQYFGPGTRLLVL.